The rows below give T cell receptor beta chains drawn from one sample of a study of cytomegalovirus exposure and HLA in healthy donors. Only in-frame clones appear in the TCRdb table, and some are missing; sequencing was by immunoSEQ multiplex PCR. This sample's clone table lists fewer than 150,000 clones. Sequences were obtained from PBMCs. The receptor source for this set is a man younger than 35 in good health and CMV-seronegative. The CDR3 runs from the conserved cysteine through the conserved F or W. Each record gives: J gene, V gene, D gene, CDR3 length, CDR3 protein, CDR3 DNA. The D gene is left open where the match is weak.

>TRBJ1-1|TRBV25-1|NA|13
CASRDSFNTEAFF
TGTGCCAGCAGGGACAGTTTTAACACTGAAGCTTTCTTT
>TRBJ2-7|TRBV2|TRBD1|15
CASRDSGTGTYEQYF
TGTGCCAGCAGGGATTCCGGGACAGGGACCTACGAGCAGTACTTC
>TRBJ2-7|TRBV14|NA|13
CASSQFSSYEQYF
TGTGCCAGCAGCCAATTTTCTAGCTACGAGCAGTACTTC
>TRBJ2-1|TRBV4-1|TRBD2|15
CASSPRRGGRDEQFF
TGCGCCAGCAGCCCGAGGCGGGGGGGCCGGGATGAGCAGTTCTTC
>TRBJ1-5|TRBV18|NA|18
CASSPLGLGTSSNQPQHF
TGTGCCAGCTCACCACTAGGTCTGGGGACTTCTAGCAATCAGCCCCAGCATTTT
>TRBJ1-6|TRBV6-1|TRBD1|15
CASSERRGLNSPLHF
TGTGCCAGCAGTGAACGGAGGGGGCTAAATTCACCCCTCCACTTT
>TRBJ2-4|TRBV6-6|NA|14
CASSSEEVLYIQYF
TGTGCCAGCAGTTCGGAAGAGGTTCTATACATTCAGTACTTC
>TRBJ2-7|TRBV29-1|TRBD1|12
CSVETGAYEQYF
TGCAGCGTTGAAACAGGGGCCTACGAGCAGTACTTC
>TRBJ1-3|TRBV5-1|NA|16
CASSLGTAPSGNTIYF
TGCGCCAGCAGCTTGGGGACAGCTCCGAGTGGAAACACCATATATTTT
>TRBJ1-1|TRBV14|NA|14
CASSRHLGGAEAFF
TGTGCCAGCAGCCGCCATTTAGGAGGGGCTGAAGCTTTCTTT
>TRBJ2-5|TRBV11-2|NA|12
CASSLGGGTQYF
TGTGCCAGCAGCTTAGGAGGGGGGACCCAGTACTTC
>TRBJ2-1|TRBV19|TRBD1|14
CASRQGQGLNEQFF
TGTGCCAGTAGACAGGGACAGGGACTGAATGAGCAGTTCTTC
>TRBJ2-2|TRBV9|TRBD2|14
CASRGRANTGELFF
TGTGCCAGCAGGGGGAGGGCGAACACCGGGGAGCTGTTTTTT
>TRBJ2-7|TRBV7-9|TRBD2|15
CASSATSGSVNEQYF
TGTGCCAGCAGCGCTACCAGCGGGAGTGTAAACGAGCAGTACTTC
>TRBJ2-1|TRBV19|NA|15
CASSIEGSLHNEQFF
TGTGCCAGTAGTATAGAGGGCAGCCTACACAATGAGCAGTTCTTC
>TRBJ1-4|TRBV4-1|TRBD1|16
CASSPRQGATNEKLFF
TGCGCCAGCAGCCCGCGACAGGGGGCTACTAATGAAAAACTGTTTTTT
>TRBJ1-1|TRBV7-6|NA|15
CASSPPGRDGTEAFF
TGTGCCAGCAGCCCTCCGGGAAGGGATGGGACTGAAGCTTTCTTT
>TRBJ2-5|TRBV15|NA|13
CATSERYLETQYF
TGTGCCACCAGCGAGAGATACCTAGAGACCCAGTACTTC
>TRBJ1-2|TRBV27|TRBD1|14
CASSLSGGDYGYTF
TGTGCCAGCAGTTTATCAGGGGGCGACTATGGCTACACCTTC
>TRBJ2-3|TRBV27|NA|13
CASSPDRADTQYF
TGTGCCAGCAGTCCCGACAGAGCAGATACGCAGTATTTT
>TRBJ2-3|TRBV5-1|TRBD1|15
CASSFTGQTTDTQYF
TGCGCCAGCAGCTTTACGGGACAGACCACAGATACGCAGTATTTT
>TRBJ1-2|TRBV5-1|NA|17
CASSLGTASHLNYGYTF
TGCGCCAGCAGCTTGGGGACAGCATCCCACCTTAACTATGGCTACACCTTC
>TRBJ2-1|TRBV6-1|TRBD2|13
CANERGVYNEQFF
TGTGCCAACGAGCGGGGCGTCTACAATGAGCAGTTCTTC
>TRBJ2-7|TRBV19|TRBD2|13
CATQGLAGAEQYF
TGTGCCACCCAGGGACTAGCGGGGGCCGAGCAGTACTTC
>TRBJ2-4|TRBV9|TRBD2|18
CASSSSGLAGVTKNIQYF
TGTGCCAGCAGCTCATCAGGGCTAGCGGGAGTTACCAAAAACATTCAGTACTTC
>TRBJ1-2|TRBV2|TRBD1|18
CASSEFPDRVRLGYGYTF
TGTGCCAGCAGTGAATTCCCGGACAGGGTGAGGTTGGGCTATGGCTACACCTTC
>TRBJ2-3|TRBV4-2|NA|16
CASSQEIAYSTDTQYF
TGTGCCAGCAGCCAAGAAATAGCGTATAGCACAGATACGCAGTATTTT